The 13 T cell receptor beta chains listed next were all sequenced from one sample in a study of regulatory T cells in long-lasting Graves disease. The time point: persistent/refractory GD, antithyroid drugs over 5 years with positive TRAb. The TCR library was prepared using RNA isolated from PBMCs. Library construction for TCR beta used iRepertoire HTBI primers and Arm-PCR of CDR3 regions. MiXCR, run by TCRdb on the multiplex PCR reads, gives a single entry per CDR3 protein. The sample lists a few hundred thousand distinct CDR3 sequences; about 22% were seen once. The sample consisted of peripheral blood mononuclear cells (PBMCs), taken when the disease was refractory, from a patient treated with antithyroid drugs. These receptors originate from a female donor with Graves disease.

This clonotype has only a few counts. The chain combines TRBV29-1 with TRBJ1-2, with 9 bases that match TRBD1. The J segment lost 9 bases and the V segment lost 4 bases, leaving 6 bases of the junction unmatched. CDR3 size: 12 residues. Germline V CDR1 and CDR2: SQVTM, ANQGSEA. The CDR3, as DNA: TGCAGCGTTGCTAGGACAGGGGATCGCTACACCTTC. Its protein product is CSVARTGDRYTF.

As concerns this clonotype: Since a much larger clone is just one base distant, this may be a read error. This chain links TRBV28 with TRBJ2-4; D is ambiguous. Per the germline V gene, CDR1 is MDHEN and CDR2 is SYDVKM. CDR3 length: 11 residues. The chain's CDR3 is CAGSNPNIQYF. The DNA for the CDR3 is TGTGCCGGCAGCAATCCAAACATTCAGTACTTC.

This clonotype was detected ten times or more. The CDR3 region is CASSFEATQYF. CDR3 bases: TGTGCCAGCAGTTTCGAGGCGACCCAGTACTTC. V and J are TRBV6-5 and TRBJ2-5; the D is unclear. There are 11 residues in the CDR3. CDR1 and CDR2 from the germline V gene are MNHEY and SVGAGI. Trimming removed 4 bases from V and 7 bases from J, with 7 bases in between.

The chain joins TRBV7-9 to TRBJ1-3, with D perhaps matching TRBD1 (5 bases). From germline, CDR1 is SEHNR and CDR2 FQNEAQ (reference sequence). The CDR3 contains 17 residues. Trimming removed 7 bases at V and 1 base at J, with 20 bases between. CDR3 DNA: TGTGCCAGCATCCCGGGGGTCCGGGCAGTATCTGGAAACACCATATATTTT. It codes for CASIPGVRAVSGNTIYF.

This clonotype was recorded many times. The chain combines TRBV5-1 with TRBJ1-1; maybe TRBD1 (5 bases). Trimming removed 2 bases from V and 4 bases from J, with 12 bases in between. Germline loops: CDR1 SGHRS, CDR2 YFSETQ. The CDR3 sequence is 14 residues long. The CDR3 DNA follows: TGCGCCAGCAGCTTTGATCAGGGCGGCACTGAAGCTTTCTTT. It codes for CASSFDQGGTEAFF.

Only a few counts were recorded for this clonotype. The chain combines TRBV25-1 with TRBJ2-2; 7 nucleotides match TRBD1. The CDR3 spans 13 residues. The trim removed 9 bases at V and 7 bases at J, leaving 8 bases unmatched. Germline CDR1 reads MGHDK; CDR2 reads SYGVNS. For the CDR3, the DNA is TGTGCCAGTCAGACAGGGTACATCGGGGAGCTGTTTTTT. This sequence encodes CASQTGYIGELFF.

The CDR3 is CASRPTDRFSTDTQYF. The DNA for the CDR3 is TGTGCCAGCAGACCGACGGACCGCTTTAGCACAGATACGCAGTATTTT. The chain carries TRBV6-1 and TRBJ2-3, with D hard to call. Germline V gives CDR1 MNHNS, CDR2 SASEGT. The CDR3 is made up of 16 amino acids. Trimming cost V 6 bases and J 0 bases, with 16 bases left between them.

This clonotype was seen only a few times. This chain's CDR3 is CASSHRLFPGELFF. The CDR3 coding sequence is TGTGCCAGCAGCCATCGACTCTTCCCCGGGGAGCTGTTTTTT. The V and J genes are TRBV12-3 or TRBV12-4 and TRBJ2-2; D gene unclear. Deletions cut 6 bases from V and 6 bases from J, with 14 bases between. The CDR3 contains 14 residues.

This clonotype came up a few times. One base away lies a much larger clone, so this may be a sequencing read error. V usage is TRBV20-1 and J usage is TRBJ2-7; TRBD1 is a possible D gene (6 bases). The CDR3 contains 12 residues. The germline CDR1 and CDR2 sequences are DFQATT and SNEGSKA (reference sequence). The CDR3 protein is CGAKQGSYEQYF. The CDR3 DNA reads TGCGGTGCTAAACAGGGATCCTACGAGCAGTACTTC.

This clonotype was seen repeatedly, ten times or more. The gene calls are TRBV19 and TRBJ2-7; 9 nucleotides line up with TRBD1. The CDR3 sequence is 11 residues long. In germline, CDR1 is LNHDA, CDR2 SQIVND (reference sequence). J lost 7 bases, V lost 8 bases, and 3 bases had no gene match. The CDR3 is CASGQGSEQYF. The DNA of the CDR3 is TGTGCCAGTGGACAGGGGTCGGAGCAGTACTTC. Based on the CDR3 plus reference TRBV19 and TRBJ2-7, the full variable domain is DGGITQSPKYLFRKEGQNVTLSCEQNLNHDAMYWYRQDPGQGLRLIYYSQIVNDFQKGDIAEGYSVSREKKESFPLTVTSAQKNPTAFYLCASGQGSEQYFGPGTRLTVT.

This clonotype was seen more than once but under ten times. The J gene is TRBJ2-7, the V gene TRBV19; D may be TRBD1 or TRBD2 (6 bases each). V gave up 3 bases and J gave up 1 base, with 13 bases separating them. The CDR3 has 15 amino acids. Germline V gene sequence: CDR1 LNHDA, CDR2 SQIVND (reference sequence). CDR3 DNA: TGTGCCAGTAGTATTGGGGGGCGCGGGTCCTACGAGCAGTACTTC. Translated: CASSIGGRGSYEQYF.

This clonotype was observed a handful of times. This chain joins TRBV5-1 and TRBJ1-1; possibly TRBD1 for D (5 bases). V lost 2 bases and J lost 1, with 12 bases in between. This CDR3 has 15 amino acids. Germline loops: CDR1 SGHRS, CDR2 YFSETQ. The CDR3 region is CASSFGYQGNTEAFF. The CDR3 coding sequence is TGCGCCAGCAGCTTCGGGTACCAGGGGAACACTGAAGCTTTCTTT.

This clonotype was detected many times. The CDR3 loop reads CATSSALRAAVGYTF. CDR3 nucleotides: TGTGCCACCAGCAGTGCCCTTCGGGCGGCGGTCGGCTACACCTTC. The genes are TRBV15 and TRBJ1-2; no clear D gene. Trimming left V 3 bases short and J 8 bases short, with 19 bases between. Germline V lookup: CDR1 LNHNV, CDR2 YYDKDF (reference sequence). The CDR3 is 15 residues long.